A single sample gave rise to the 25 T cell receptor beta chains below, sequenced in a study of blood T cell repertoires in COVID-19. Some clones are missing from TCRdb's copy, which holds only in-frame ones; the method was immunoSEQ multiplex PCR. The sample consists of about 63,000 clones, around 93% of them appearing once. The sequencing input was peripheral blood. The source of these receptors is a man aged 50 or older with active COVID-19.

V usage is TRBV18 and J usage is TRBJ1-4, with a weak D call TRBD1 (5 bases). CDR1 and CDR2 from the germline V gene are KGHSH and LQKENI. CDR3 length: 12 amino acids. V lost 5 bases and J lost 8, with 9 bases in between. The CDR3 DNA follows: TGTGCCAGCTCAGTATGGGGCGAAAAACTGTTTTTT. Encoded protein: CASSVWGEKLFF.

This chain links TRBV6-5 with TRBJ1-1, with D perhaps TRBD1 (5 bases). There are 12 residues in the CDR3. Germline V gene sequence: CDR1 MNHEY, CDR2 SVGAGI. Trimming stripped 8 bases from V and 11 bases from J, with 18 bases between. The CDR3 DNA sequence: TGTGCCAGCCATAGGGGCCCGTTCGGGGCTTTCTTT. It codes for CASHRGPFGAFF.

V gene TRBV19 combines with J gene TRBJ2-5, with 15 bases identical to TRBD2. This CDR3 contains 16 residues. J was trimmed by 6 bases and V by 3 bases; bases with no gene match: 5. From germline, CDR1 is LNHDA and CDR2 SQIVND (reference sequence). In nucleotides, the CDR3 is TGTGCCAGTAGTATCGGGACTAGCGGGAGGCTGCAGACCCAGTACTTC. It specifies CASSIGTSGRLQTQYF.

The rearrangement joins TRBV28 to TRBJ2-2; TRBD1 matches 11 bases. Trimming at V came to 6 bases and at J to 5 bases, leaving 5 bases not matched to a gene. Germline CDR1 MDHEN, CDR2 SYDVKM. CDR3 length: 15 amino acids. The CDR3 loop reads CASRKGQGVTGELFF. The DNA for the CDR3 is TGTGCCAGCAGAAAGGGACAGGGGGTAACCGGGGAGCTGTTTTTT.

Only a few counts were recorded for this clone. This chain links TRBV28 with TRBJ1-2; 7 bases map to TRBD1. Germline V CDR1 and CDR2: MDHEN, SYDVKM. V shed 5 bases and J 2 bases; nucleotides not matched to a gene: 20. CDR3 length equals 19 residues. The chain's CDR3 is CASSPRYFRDRNSNYGYTF. The CDR3 DNA reads as TGTGCCAGCAGTCCCCGTTACTTCCGGGACAGAAACAGCAACTATGGCTACACCTTC.

This chain uses TRBV11-2 with TRBJ2-7; 7 bases map to TRBD2. Germline trimming cut 4 bases from V and 3 bases from J; bases unmatched to any gene: 12. Germline-derived CDR1 and CDR2 are SGHAT and FQNNGV. The CDR3 runs 16 residues. The CDR3 DNA reads TGTGCCAGCAGCTCCCTCGGGGGAGGGAGGAACTACGAGCAGTACTTC. Protein: CASSSLGGGRNYEQYF.

This clone showed up just a few times. The chain couples TRBV28 to TRBJ1-5, with D hard to call. The germline V and J ends were trimmed by 3 bases and 4 bases, with 10 bases remaining between them. The CDR3 extends over 14 amino acids. The V gene's germline CDR1 is MDHEN and CDR2 SYDVKM. CDR3 in amino acids: CASSFQSLNQPQHF. CDR3 nucleotide sequence: TGTGCCAGCAGTTTTCAGTCACTAAATCAGCCCCAGCATTTT. The full variable domain, rest sourced from reference TRBV28 and TRBJ1-5, is DVKVTQSSRYLVKRTGEKVFLECVQDMDHENMFWYRQDPGLGLRLIYFSYDVKMKEKGDIPEGYSVSREKKERFSLILESASTNQTSMYLCASSFQSLNQPQHFGDGTRLSIL.

In its sample, this clone was seen a few times. The chain is built from TRBV6-5 and TRBJ2-7; possibly TRBD1 for D (5 bases). The CDR3 is made up of 14 amino acids. Looked up from germline, CDR1 is MNHEY and CDR2 is SVGAGI. Trimming took off 0 bases at V and 0 bases at J, with 6 bases between the two ends. CDR3 protein: CASSYSGPSYEQYF. The CDR3 coding sequence is TGTGCCAGCAGTTACTCGGGGCCCTCCTACGAGCAGTACTTC.

The CDR3 DNA reads TGTGCCAGTAGTATTGGTACGGCTAGCGGGAGAGAGGAGTACTTC. Encoded protein: CASSIGTASGREEYF. The gene calls are TRBV19 and TRBJ2-7, with 10 bases identical to TRBD2. Trimming cost V 3 bases and J 11 bases; bases outside gene matches: 13. The V gene's germline CDR1 is LNHDA and CDR2 SQIVND (reference sequence). This CDR3 has 15 residues.

This chain links TRBV29-1 with TRBJ1-2; D is undetermined. The CDR3 runs to 13 residues. Germline V lookup: CDR1 SQVTM, CDR2 ANQGSEA. With 3 bases removed from V and 3 bases from J, the gap between germline ends came to 11 bases. The CDR3 is CSVEWAPDYGYTF. CDR3 bases: TGCAGCGTTGAGTGGGCTCCCGACTATGGCTACACCTTC. The variable domain in full, completed from reference TRBV29-1 and TRBJ1-2, reads SAVISQKPSRDICQRGTSLTIQCQVDSQVTMMFWYRQQPGQSLTLIATANQGSEATYESGFVIDKFPISRPNLTFSTLTVSNMSPEDSSIYLCSVEWAPDYGYTFGSGTRLTVV.

The chain employs TRBV27 and TRBJ2-6; 7 nucleotides agree with TRBD1. The length of the CDR3 is 15 residues. The ends lost 7 bases at V and 4 bases at J; junction bases unmatched: 7. Germline V gene lookup returns CDR1 MNHEY and CDR2 SMNVEV (reference sequence). DNA of the CDR3: TGTGCCAGCACCAAACAGGGGTACGGGGCCAACGTCCTGACTTTC. Protein product: CASTKQGYGANVLTF.

V gene TRBV11-2 combines with J gene TRBJ2-7, with a weak D call TRBD2 (6 bases). The CDR3 sequence is 14 residues long. Trimming pared 2 bases from V and 6 bases from J, leaving 14 bases between. Per germline, CDR1 SGHAT and CDR2 FQNNGV. For the CDR3, the DNA is TGTGCCAGCAGCTTAATTGCGGGGAGCTCCGAGCAGTACTTC. It is translated as CASSLIAGSSEQYF.

The chain joins TRBV7-6 to TRBJ2-1, with 8 bases that match TRBD1. The length of the CDR3 is 15 residues. Germline loops: CDR1 SGHVS, CDR2 FNYEAQ. Trimming took 5 bases from V and 7 from J; bases not matched to a gene: 10. Here the CDR3 DNA reads TGTGCCAGCAGCATCCAGAGGTACAGGGGGAATGAGCAGTTCTTC. Its protein is CASSIQRYRGNEQFF.

The chain has TRBV7-8 and TRBJ1-2; D possibly corresponds to TRBD1 (5 bases). This CDR3 is 13 amino acids long. The germline V gene has CDR1 SGHVS and CDR2 FQNEAQ. V lost 1 base to trimming and J lost 7 bases, with 10 bases between them. CDR3 bases: TGTGCCAGCAGCTTAGGGTTCCAGGGTGGCTACACCTTC. It codes for CASSLGFQGGYTF.

The V gene is TRBV5-5, the J gene TRBJ1-5; 10 bases agree with TRBD1. The CDR3 length is 15 residues. Trimming removed 4 bases from V and 6 bases from J; junction bases left unmatched: 7. Germline CDR1 reads SGHKS; CDR2 reads YYEKEE (reference sequence). CDR3 nucleotide sequence: TGTGCCAGCAGCACAGGACAGGGGGACAGTCAGCCCCAGCATTTT. Translated, it gives CASSTGQGDSQPQHF. The full variable domain, in which reference TRBV5-5 and TRBJ1-5 provide the parts outside the CDR3, is DAGVTQSPTHLIKTRGQQVTLRCSPISGHKSVSWYQQVLGQGPQFIFQYYEKEERGRGNFPDRFSARQFPNYSSELNVNALLLGDSALYLCASSTGQGDSQPQHFGDGTRLSIL.

V usage is TRBV4-3 and J usage is TRBJ1-4; 7 bases are shared with TRBD1. CDR3 length: 13 residues. Germline values: CDR1 LGHNA, CDR2 YSLEER. Trimming removed 5 bases from V and 7 bases from J; junction bases left unmatched: 4. Here the CDR3 DNA reads TGCGCCAGCAGCGGGGACAGCCTTGAAAAACTGTTTTTT. It encodes CASSGDSLEKLFF.

The rearrangement joins TRBV27 to TRBJ2-3, with D perhaps TRBD2 (6 bases). The germline V gene encodes CDR1 MNHEY and CDR2 SMNVEV (reference sequence). The germline V and J ends were trimmed by 2 bases and 0 bases, with 12 bases remaining between them. CDR3 length: 16 residues. CDR3 residues: CASSLEWGDSTDTQYF. DNA of the CDR3: TGTGCCAGCAGTTTAGAGTGGGGGGATAGCACAGATACGCAGTATTTT.

V is TRBV5-5 and J is TRBJ2-7; a weak D match, TRBD2 (5 bases). Between the trimmed V and J ends, which lost 1 base and 0 bases, there was a span of 8 bases. This CDR3 has 14 residues. Germline values: CDR1 SGHKS, CDR2 YYEKEE (reference sequence). The CDR3 loop is CASSLSRGSYEQYF. DNA of the CDR3: TGTGCCAGCAGCTTGAGCCGGGGCTCCTACGAGCAGTACTTC.

The chain links TRBV4-3 to TRBJ1-6; TRBD1 matches at 7 bases. The V gene's germline CDR1 is LGHNA and CDR2 YSLEER. V trimming: 6 bases; J trimming: 10 bases; junction bases outside the gene matches: 6. This CDR3 has 13 residues. The CDR3 sequence is CASSPTGESPLHF. CDR3 bases: TGCGCCAGCAGTCCCACAGGGGAATCACCCCTCCACTTT.

As for this clone: The junction shows a germline mismatch at one end, possibly a read error. The CDR3 region is CASSPRGTYPSHEQYF. The CDR3 nucleotides read TGTGCCAGCTCACCCCGGGGGACTTACCCCTCCCACGAGCAGTACTTC. The V and J genes are TRBV18 and TRBJ2-7, with D maybe TRBD2 (6 bases). Germline V gene data show CDR1 as KGHSH and CDR2 as LQKENI. The CDR3 runs to 16 residues.

This clone was counted a single time. The genes are TRBV5-1 and TRBJ2-5; 10 bases are a match to TRBD2. This CDR3 is 16 amino acids long. With 3 bases clipped from V and 2 bases from J, the junction kept 7 bases outside the gene matches. CDR1 is SGHRS and CDR2 is YFSETQ in the germline V gene. The CDR3 here is CASSWNSGGLQETQYF. The CDR3 coding sequence is TGCGCCAGCAGCTGGAATAGCGGGGGGCTTCAAGAGACCCAGTACTTC.

J is TRBJ1-4 and V is TRBV6-1; 8 nucleotides match TRBD1. CDR3 length equals 18 residues. Trimming cost V 4 bases and J 0 bases; bases outside gene matches: 10. CDR1 and CDR2 (germline): MNHNS, SASEGT. CDR3 in DNA: TGTGCCAGCAGTGCGAAAAGGACAGGGCTTTCAACTAATGAAAAACTGTTTTTT. This codes for CASSAKRTGLSTNEKLFF.

The rearrangement uses TRBV10-3 and TRBJ1-6; TRBD1 is a possible D gene (5 bases). V lost 6 bases to trimming and J lost 8 bases, with 14 bases between them. The germline CDR1 and CDR2 sequences are ENHRY and SYGVKD. The CDR3 is 14 amino acids. CDR3 region: CAIRGKGADSPLHF. In DNA form, the CDR3 reads TGTGCCATCAGGGGAAAAGGGGCAGATTCACCCCTCCACTTT.

The chain combines TRBV30 with TRBJ2-3, with 10 bases fitting TRBD2. This CDR3 comprises 15 residues. The V gene end was trimmed by 0 bases and the J gene end by 8 bases; junction bases not matched to a gene: 8. Per germline, CDR1 GTSNPN and CDR2 SVGIG (reference sequence). CDR3 protein: CAWSVPAGGLGTQYF. DNA of the CDR3: TGTGCCTGGAGTGTACCAGCGGGGGGGCTGGGTACGCAGTATTTT.

The chain carries TRBV28 and TRBJ1-4, with D unclear. The CDR3 is made up of 14 amino acids. CDR1 and CDR2 from the germline V gene are MDHEN and SYDVKM. Trimming stripped 2 bases from V and 4 bases from J, with 8 bases between. CDR3 loop: CASSLLQLNEKLFF. As DNA, the CDR3 is TGTGCCAGCAGTTTACTACAGCTTAATGAAAAACTGTTTTTT.